This T cell receptor (beta chain) was identified during a study of T cells after yellow fever vaccination. Regarding the study as a whole: It was the secondary response that reached its peak faster, day 5 versus 15, but it was weaker. The booster saw the reappearance of most primary-vaccination clones (approximately 97% CD4, around 88% CD8). CD4 and CD8 compartments shared a small share of clonotypes, likely from convergent recombination.

The V gene's germline CDR1 is DFQATT and CDR2 SNEGSKA (reference sequence). The CDR3 sequence is 14 residues long. Trimming took 0 bases from V and 13 from J, leaving 19 bases between them. This clonotype has at least ten counts. What it recognizes is unknown. Production of TCR cDNA was by 5'RACE template switching, which also added a universal primer site and UMIs. TCRdb used MiXCR to reprocess the 5' RACE reads, holding one entry per CDR3 protein. The table has 300,000 or so distinct CDR3 sequences, approximately 10% seen once; the top ten hold around 3.5%. This clonotype was sampled from a man aged 18 to 29 who received the YFV17D yellow fever vaccine. This chain connects TRBV20-1 to TRBJ2-1; D remains ambiguous. This sample comprised CD4+ T cells sorted from PBMCs, obtained 5 days after the yellow fever booster vaccination. In DNA, the CDR3 is TGCAGTGCTAGAGATCGGATTAGCTCCGTCAATCAGTTCTTC. Its protein product is CSARDRISSVNQFF.